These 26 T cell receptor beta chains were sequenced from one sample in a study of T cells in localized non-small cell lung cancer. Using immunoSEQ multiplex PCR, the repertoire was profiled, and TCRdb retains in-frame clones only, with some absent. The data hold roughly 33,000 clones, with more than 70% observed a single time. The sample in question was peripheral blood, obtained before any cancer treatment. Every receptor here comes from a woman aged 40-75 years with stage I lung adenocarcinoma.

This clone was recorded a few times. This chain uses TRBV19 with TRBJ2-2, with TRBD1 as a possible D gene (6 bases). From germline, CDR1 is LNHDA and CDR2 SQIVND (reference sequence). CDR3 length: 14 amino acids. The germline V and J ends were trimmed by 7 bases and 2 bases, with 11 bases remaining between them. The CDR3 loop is CASTHRANTGELFF. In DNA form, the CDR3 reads TGTGCCAGTACCCACAGGGCAAACACCGGGGAGCTGTTTTTT.

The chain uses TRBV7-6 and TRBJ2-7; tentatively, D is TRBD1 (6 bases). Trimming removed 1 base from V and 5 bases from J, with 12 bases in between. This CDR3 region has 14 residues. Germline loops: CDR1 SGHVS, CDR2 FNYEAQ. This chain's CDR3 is CASSLETSGDEQYF. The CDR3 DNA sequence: TGTGCCAGCAGCTTAGAAACTTCAGGGGACGAGCAGTACTTC.

The CDR3 sequence is CASSLQGLGNSPLHF. The CDR3 DNA reads as TGTGCCAGCAGTCTACAGGGGCTGGGGAATTCACCCCTCCACTTT. The gene calls are TRBV7-3 and TRBJ1-6, with 7 bases that match TRBD1. The J segment lost 7 bases and the V segment lost 6 bases, leaving 9 bases of the junction unmatched. CDR3 length: 15 residues. Germline loops: CDR1 SGHTA, CDR2 FQGTGA.

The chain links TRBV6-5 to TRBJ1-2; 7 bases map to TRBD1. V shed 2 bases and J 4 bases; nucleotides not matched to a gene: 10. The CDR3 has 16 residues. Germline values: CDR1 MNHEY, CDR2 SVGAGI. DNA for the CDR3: TGTGCCAGCAGTTACGCAGACCCGGGACAGAGCTATGGCTACACCTTC. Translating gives CASSYADPGQSYGYTF.

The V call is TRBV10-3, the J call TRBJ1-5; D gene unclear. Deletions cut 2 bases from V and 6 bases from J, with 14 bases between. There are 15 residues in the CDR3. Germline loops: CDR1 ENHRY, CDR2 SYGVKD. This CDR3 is CAISEGAPILQPQHF. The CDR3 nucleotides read TGTGCCATCAGTGAGGGTGCCCCGATTCTTCAGCCCCAGCATTTT.

The CDR3 is CASSIEQGNQPQHF. The CDR3 DNA reads as TGTGCCAGTAGTATCGAACAGGGGAATCAGCCCCAGCATTTT. This chain links TRBV19 with TRBJ1-5, with 7 positions matching TRBD1. From germline, CDR1 is LNHDA and CDR2 SQIVND (reference sequence). The CDR3 has 14 amino acids. V lost 3 bases and J lost 4; bases outside the gene matches: 3.

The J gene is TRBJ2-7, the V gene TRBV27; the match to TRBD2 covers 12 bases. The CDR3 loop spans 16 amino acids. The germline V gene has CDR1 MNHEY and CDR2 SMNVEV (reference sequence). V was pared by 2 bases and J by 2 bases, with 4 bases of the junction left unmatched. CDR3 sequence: CASSLGLAGHTYEQYF. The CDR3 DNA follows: TGTGCCAGCAGTTTAGGACTAGCGGGGCACACCTACGAGCAGTACTTC.

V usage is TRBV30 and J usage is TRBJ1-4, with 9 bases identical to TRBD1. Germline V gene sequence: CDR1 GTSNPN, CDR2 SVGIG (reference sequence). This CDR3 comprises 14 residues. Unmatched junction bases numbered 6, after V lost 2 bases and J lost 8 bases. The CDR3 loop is CAWSLQGAGEKLFF. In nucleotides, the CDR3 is TGTGCCTGGAGTTTACAGGGGGCTGGGGAAAAACTGTTTTTT.

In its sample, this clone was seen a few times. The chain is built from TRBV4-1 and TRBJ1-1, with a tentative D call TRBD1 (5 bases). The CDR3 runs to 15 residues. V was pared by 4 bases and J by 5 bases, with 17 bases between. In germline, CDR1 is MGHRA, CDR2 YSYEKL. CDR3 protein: CASSRGGDRGTEAFF. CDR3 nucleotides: TGCGCCAGCAGCCGGGGTGGGGACCGGGGGACTGAAGCTTTCTTT.

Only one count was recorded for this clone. CDR3 bases: TGTGCCAGCCGAGGGACACCGGTGTCCTACGAGCAGTACTTC. This gives the protein CASRGTPVSYEQYF. The chain combines TRBV27 with TRBJ2-7; possibly TRBD1 for D (6 bases). Trimming removed 8 bases at V and 1 base at J, with 15 bases between. CDR3 length: 14 residues. Per the germline V gene, CDR1 is MNHEY and CDR2 is SMNVEV (reference sequence).

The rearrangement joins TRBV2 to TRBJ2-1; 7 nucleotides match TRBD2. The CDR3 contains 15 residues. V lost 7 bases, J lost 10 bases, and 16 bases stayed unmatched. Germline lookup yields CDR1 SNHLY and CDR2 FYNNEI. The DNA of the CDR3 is TGTGCCAGCAATCAGGAGCGGGGAGGTCTAAGGGAGCAGTTCTTC. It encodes CASNQERGGLREQFF.

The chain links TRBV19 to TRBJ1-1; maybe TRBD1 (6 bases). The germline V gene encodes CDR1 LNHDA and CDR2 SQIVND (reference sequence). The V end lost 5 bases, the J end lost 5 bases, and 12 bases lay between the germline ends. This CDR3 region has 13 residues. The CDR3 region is CASSQGSVTEAFF. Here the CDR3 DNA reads TGTGCCAGTAGTCAGGGGTCGGTGACTGAAGCTTTCTTT.

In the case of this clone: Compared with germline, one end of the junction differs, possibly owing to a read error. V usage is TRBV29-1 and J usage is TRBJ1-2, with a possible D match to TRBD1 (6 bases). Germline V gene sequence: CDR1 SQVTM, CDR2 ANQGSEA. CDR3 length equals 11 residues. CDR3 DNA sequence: TGCAGCGCCGCGACAGGCTCAGCGGTCGGTTTC. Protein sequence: CSAATGSAVGF.

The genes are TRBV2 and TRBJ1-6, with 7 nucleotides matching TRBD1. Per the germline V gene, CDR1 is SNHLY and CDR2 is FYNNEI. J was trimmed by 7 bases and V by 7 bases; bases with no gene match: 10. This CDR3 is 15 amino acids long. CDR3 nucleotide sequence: TGTGCCAGCACCGAAGGGGGCAGGTCCAATTCACCCCTCCACTTT. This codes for CASTEGGRSNSPLHF.

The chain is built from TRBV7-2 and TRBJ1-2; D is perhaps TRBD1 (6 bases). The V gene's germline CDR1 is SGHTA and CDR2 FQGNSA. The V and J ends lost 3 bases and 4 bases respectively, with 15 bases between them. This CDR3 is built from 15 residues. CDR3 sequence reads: CASSLSADRTYGYTF. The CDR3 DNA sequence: TGTGCCAGCAGCTTGAGTGCTGACAGGACCTATGGCTACACCTTC.

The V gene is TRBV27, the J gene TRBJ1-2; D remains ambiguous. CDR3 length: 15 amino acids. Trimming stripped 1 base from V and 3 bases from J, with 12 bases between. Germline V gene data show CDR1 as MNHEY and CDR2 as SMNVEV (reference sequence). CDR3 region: CASSLWPGSDYGYTF. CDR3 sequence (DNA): TGTGCCAGCAGTTTATGGCCCGGGAGTGACTATGGCTACACCTTC.

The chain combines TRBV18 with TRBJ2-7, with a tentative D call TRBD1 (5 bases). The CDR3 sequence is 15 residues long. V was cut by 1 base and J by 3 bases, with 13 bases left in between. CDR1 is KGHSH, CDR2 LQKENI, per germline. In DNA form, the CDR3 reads TGTGCCAGCTCACCACGGGCAGGGAATATCTACGAGCAGTACTTC. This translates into CASSPRAGNIYEQYF.

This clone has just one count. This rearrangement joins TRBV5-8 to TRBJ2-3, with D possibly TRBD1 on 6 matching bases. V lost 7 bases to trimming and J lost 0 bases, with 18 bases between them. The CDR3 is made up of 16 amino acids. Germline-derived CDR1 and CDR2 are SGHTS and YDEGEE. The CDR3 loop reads CASEAGDTTSTDTQYF. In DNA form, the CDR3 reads TGTGCCAGCGAAGCAGGGGATACTACTAGCACAGATACGCAGTATTTT.

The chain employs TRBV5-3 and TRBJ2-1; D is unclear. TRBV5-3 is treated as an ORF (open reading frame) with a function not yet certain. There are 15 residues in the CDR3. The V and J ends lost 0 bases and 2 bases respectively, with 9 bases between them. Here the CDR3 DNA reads TGTGCCAGAAGCTTGGCCGTCCTAACCTACAATGAGCAGTTCTTC. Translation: CARSLAVLTYNEQFF.

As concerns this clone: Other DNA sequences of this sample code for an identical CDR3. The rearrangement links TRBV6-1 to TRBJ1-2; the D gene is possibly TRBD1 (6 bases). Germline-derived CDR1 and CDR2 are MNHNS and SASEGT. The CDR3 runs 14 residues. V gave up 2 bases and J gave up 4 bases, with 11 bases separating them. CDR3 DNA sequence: TGTGCCAGCAGTGAACTCGGGGGGGCCTATGGCTACACCTTC. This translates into CASSELGGAYGYTF.

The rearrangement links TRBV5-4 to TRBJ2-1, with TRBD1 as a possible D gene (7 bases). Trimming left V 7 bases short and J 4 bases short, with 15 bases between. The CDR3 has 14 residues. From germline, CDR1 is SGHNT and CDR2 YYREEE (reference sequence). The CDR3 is CASVEEGAYNEQFF. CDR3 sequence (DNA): TGTGCCAGCGTTGAGGAGGGGGCTTACAATGAGCAGTTCTTC.

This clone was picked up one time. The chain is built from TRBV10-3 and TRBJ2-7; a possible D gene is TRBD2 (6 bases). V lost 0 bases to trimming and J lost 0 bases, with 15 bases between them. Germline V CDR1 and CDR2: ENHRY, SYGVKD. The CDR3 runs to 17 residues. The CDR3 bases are TGTGCCATCAGTGAGTCGTGGGGCTCGGGGGACTCCTACGAGCAGTACTTC. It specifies CAISESWGSGDSYEQYF.

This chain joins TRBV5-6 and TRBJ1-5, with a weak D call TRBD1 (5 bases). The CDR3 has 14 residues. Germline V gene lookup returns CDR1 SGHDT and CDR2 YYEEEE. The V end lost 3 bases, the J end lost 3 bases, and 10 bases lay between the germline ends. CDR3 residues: CASSYRGLNQPQHF. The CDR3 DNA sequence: TGTGCCAGCAGCTACCGGGGCCTCAATCAGCCCCAGCATTTT.

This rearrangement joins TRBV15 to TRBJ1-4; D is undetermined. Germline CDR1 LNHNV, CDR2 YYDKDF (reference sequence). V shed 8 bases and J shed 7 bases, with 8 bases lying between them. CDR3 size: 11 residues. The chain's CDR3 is CATVGSEKLFF. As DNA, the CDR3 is TGTGCCACCGTGGGGTCTGAAAAACTGTTTTTT. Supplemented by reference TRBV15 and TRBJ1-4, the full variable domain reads DAMVIQNPRYQVTQFGKPVTLSCSQTLNHNVMYWYQQKSSQAPKLLFHYYDKDFNNEADTPDNFQSRRPNTSFCFLDIRSPGLGDTAMYLCATVGSEKLFFGSGTQLSVL.

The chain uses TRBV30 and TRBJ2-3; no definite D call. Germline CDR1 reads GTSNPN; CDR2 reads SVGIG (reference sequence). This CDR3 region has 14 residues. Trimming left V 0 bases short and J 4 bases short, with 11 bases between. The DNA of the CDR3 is TGTGCCTGGAGTGTACGTTTGGTGGCAGATACGCAGTATTTT. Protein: CAWSVRLVADTQYF.

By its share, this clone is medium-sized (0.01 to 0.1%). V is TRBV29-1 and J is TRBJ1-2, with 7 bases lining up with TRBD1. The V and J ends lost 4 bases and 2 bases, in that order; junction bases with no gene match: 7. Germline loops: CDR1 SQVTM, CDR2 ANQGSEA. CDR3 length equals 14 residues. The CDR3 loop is CSVADREWNYGYTF. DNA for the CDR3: TGCAGCGTTGCCGACAGGGAGTGGAACTATGGCTACACCTTC.